This T cell receptor (beta chain) is drawn from a study of blood T cells in healthy people across ages. J lost 6 bases, V lost 4 bases, and 5 bases had no gene match. This CDR3 contains 14 residues. Per germline, CDR1 SGHDN and CDR2 FVKESK. The authors ran a second PCR of 7 to 11 cycles using a sample-barcoded 5' primer and a J-beta primer mix. TCRdb reprocessed the 5' RACE reads with MiXCR, giving one entry per CDR3 protein. The profile shows 600,000 to 800,000 distinct CDR3 sequences, around 21% of them singletons. The rearrangement joins TRBV14 to TRBJ2-4, with 8 bases aligning to TRBD2. The source of this sequence is an older man in good health. The sample taken for sequencing was blood. The CDR3: CASSPSTSGNIQYF. The CDR3 DNA reads as TGTGCCAGCAGCCCCTCCACTAGCGGAAACATTCAGTACTTC.